A single sample is the source of the 8 T cell receptor beta chains below, sequenced in a study of memory CD4+ T cells and cytomegalovirus serostatus. Single viable CD3+CD4+CD8-CD45RO+ cells were sorted as the memory CD4+ T cells. The repertoire was sequenced with immunoSEQ multiplex PCR; TCRdb's copy has only in-frame clones and lacks some. The sample yields tens of thousands of clones, about 81% seen once. Sequencing was performed on memory CD4+ T cells from blood. The receptor source for this set is an adult in good health and CMV-seronegative.

The chain has TRBV5-4 and TRBJ1-2, with D possibly matching TRBD1 (5 bases). Trimming removed 2 bases at V and 8 bases at J, with 13 bases between. The CDR3 is made up of 13 amino acids. Germline loops: CDR1 SGHNT, CDR2 YYREEE (reference sequence). DNA for the CDR3: TGTGCCAGCAGCTTATCAAAGGGGTACGGCTACACCTTC. Protein: CASSLSKGYGYTF.

This chain connects TRBV27 to TRBJ2-1, with 12 nucleotides matching TRBD2. The CDR3 has 15 amino acids. Germline V CDR1 and CDR2: MNHEY, SMNVEV (reference sequence). J lost 4 bases, V lost 6 bases, and 4 bases had no gene match. CDR3 protein: CASRETSGGYNEQFF. The CDR3 bases are TGTGCCAGCAGGGAGACTAGCGGGGGATACAATGAGCAGTTCTTC.

This sequence joins TRBV12-2 and TRBJ2-3; the table's D call, TRBD2, has no DNA check behind it. TRBV12-2 counts as a pseudogene. The CDR3 spans 16 residues. The chain's CDR3 is CAAGNFSGGSTDTQYF. The CDR3 nucleotides are TGTGCAGCAGGAAACTTTAGCGGGGGGAGCACAGATACGCAGTATTTT.

V is TRBV5-5 and J is TRBJ1-2, with 7 bases lining up with TRBD1. Germline V gene sequence: CDR1 SGHKS, CDR2 YYEKEE (reference sequence). CDR3 length equals 14 residues. V was pared by 4 bases and J by 5 bases, with 8 bases of the junction left unmatched. The CDR3 sequence: CASSLTGTGYGYTF. CDR3 DNA: TGTGCCAGCAGCCTGACAGGGACGGGGTATGGCTACACCTTC.

This rearrangement joins TRBV7-9 to TRBJ1-3; D not certain. CDR1 is SEHNR, CDR2 FQNEAQ, per germline (reference sequence). Trimming pared 1 base from V and 4 bases from J, leaving 5 bases between. This CDR3 is built from 13 residues. The CDR3 sequence is CASSLGRGNTIYF. CDR3 DNA sequence: TGTGCCAGCAGCTTAGGGAGGGGAAACACCATATATTTT.

The gene calls are TRBV5-1 and TRBJ2-7; 10 nucleotides agree with TRBD2. With V trimmed by 4 bases and J by 1 base, 8 bases remained unmatched. The CDR3 spans 16 residues. CDR1 SGHRS and CDR2 YFSETQ come from the germline V gene. The CDR3 spells CASSPTASGGSYEQYF. CDR3 DNA: TGCGCCAGCAGCCCCACTGCTAGCGGGGGTTCCTACGAGCAGTACTTC.

This chain joins TRBV30 and TRBJ1-1, with a weak D call TRBD1 (6 bases). The germline V gene has CDR1 GTSNPN and CDR2 SVGIG (reference sequence). The CDR3 covers 12 residues. With 5 bases removed from V and 1 base from J, the gap between germline ends came to 8 bases. CDR3 in amino acids: CAWGQKNTEAFF. The CDR3 DNA is TGTGCCTGGGGACAGAAGAACACTGAAGCTTTCTTT. The full variable domain, with the rest looked up from reference TRBV30 and TRBJ1-1, is SQTIHQWPATLVQPVGSPLSLECTVEGTSNPNLYWYRQAAGRGLQLLFYSVGIGQISSEVPQNLSASRPQDRQFILSSKKLLLSDSGFYLCAWGQKNTEAFFGQGTRLTVV.

The V call is TRBV20-1, the J call TRBJ2-7, with D unclear. The CDR3 runs to 10 residues. V lost 6 bases and J lost 4, with 7 bases in between. Germline V CDR1 and CDR2: DFQATT, SNEGSKA (reference sequence). The CDR3 coding sequence is TGCAGTGCGGCTCAATACGAGCAGTACTTC. It is translated as CSAAQYEQYF.